This T cell receptor (beta chain) was documented in a study of T cell responses to AZD1222 COVID-19 vaccine. Study results and caveats: Unmutated regions of variants are reportedly targeted by nearly half of spike-specific TCRs. Spike-specific TCR depth and breadth grew after two AZD1222 doses.

Germline values: CDR1 LNHDA, CDR2 SQIVND (reference sequence). The CDR3 totals 16 residues. The ends lost 1 base at V and 5 bases at J; junction bases unmatched: 6. To note about this clone: The antigen is unknown.

Pooled samples include second doses given at about 4 or 12 weeks. The table came from immunoSEQ multiplex PCR; TCRdb's copy has only in-frame clones and leaves some out. Of 150,000 or so clones in the sample, roughly 92% were seen once. The rearrangement joins TRBV19 to TRBJ2-7; 12 nucleotides match TRBD2. The sample was peripheral blood, taken 28 days after the second AZD1222 dose. The TCR sequence derives from an adult who received the AZD1222 COVID-19 vaccine. The CDR3 spells CASSIGGLAGSHEQYF. The CDR3 DNA reads as TGTGCCAGTAGTATAGGAGGACTAGCGGGATCCCACGAGCAGTACTTC. Variable domain in full (rest from reference TRBV19 and TRBJ2-7): DGGITQSPKYLFRKEGQNVTLSCEQNLNHDAMYWYRQDPGQGLRLIYYSQIVNDFQKGDIAEGYSVSREKKESFPLTVTSAQKNPTAFYLCASSIGGLAGSHEQYFGPGTRLTVT.